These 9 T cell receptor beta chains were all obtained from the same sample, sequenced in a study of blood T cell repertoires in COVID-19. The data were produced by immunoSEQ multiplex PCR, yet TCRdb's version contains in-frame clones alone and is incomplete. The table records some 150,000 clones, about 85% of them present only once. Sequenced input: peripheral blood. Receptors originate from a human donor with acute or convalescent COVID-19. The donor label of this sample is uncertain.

This CDR3 is CASSLDSLSPTSTDTQYF. The DNA of the CDR3 is TGTGCCAGCAGCCTTGACTCGCTAAGCCCCACTAGCACAGATACGCAGTATTTT. The chain joins TRBV7-2 to TRBJ2-3; D remains ambiguous. The CDR3 runs to 18 residues. Germline V gene data show CDR1 as SGHTA and CDR2 as FQGNSA. Trimming took off 5 bases at V and 0 bases at J, with 21 bases between the two ends.

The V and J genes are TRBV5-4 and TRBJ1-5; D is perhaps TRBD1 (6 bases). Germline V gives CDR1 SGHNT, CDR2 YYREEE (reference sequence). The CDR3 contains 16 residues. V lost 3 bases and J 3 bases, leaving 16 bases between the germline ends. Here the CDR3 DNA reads TGTGCCAGCAGCTCTGTCAGGGGAACGGACAATCAGCCCCAGCATTTT. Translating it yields CASSSVRGTDNQPQHF.

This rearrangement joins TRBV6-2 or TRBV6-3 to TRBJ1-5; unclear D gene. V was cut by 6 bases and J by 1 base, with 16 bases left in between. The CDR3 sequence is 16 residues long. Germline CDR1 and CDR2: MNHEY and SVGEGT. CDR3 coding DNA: TGTGCCAGCAGCCACCGTGGGCAGCAGAGCAATCAGCCCCAGCATTTT. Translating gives CASSHRGQQSNQPQHF.

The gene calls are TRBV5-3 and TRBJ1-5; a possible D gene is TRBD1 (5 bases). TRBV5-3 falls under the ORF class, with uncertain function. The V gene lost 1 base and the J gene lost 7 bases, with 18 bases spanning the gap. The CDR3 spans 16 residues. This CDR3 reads CARSLFTLGVRQPQHF. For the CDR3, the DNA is TGTGCCAGAAGCTTGTTCACGTTAGGGGTTAGGCAGCCCCAGCATTTT.

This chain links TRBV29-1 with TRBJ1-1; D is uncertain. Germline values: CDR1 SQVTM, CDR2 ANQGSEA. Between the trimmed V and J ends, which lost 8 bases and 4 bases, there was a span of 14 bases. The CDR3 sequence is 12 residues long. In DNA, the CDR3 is TGCAGCTCCGCGGGCTTCGGCACTGAAGCTTTCTTT. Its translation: CSSAGFGTEAFF.

This chain's CDR3 is CASSLRTSGGGNEQFF. The CDR3 DNA is TGTGCCAGCAGCTTAAGGACTAGCGGGGGGGGGAATGAGCAGTTCTTC. The gene calls are TRBV7-6 and TRBJ2-1; 15 bases are shared with TRBD2. Trimming cost V 2 bases and J 7 bases; bases outside gene matches: 3. CDR1 and CDR2 (germline): SGHVS, FNYEAQ. The CDR3 sequence is 16 residues long.

As DNA, the CDR3 is TGTGCCAGCTCACGAGACAGGAACACTGAAGCTTTCTTT. It translates to CASSRDRNTEAFF. The chain is built from TRBV18 and TRBJ1-1; TRBD1 is a possible D gene (5 bases). The CDR3 is 13 amino acids. Germline lookup yields CDR1 KGHSH and CDR2 LQKENI. V was trimmed by 4 bases and J by 1 base, leaving 7 bases between them.

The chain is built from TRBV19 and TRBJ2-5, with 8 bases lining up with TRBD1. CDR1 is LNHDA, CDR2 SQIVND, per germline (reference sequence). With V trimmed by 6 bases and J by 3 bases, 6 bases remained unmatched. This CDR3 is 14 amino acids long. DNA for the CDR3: TGTGCCAGTAGCCCCTTGGACAGGGAAGAGACCCAGTACTTC. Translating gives CASSPLDREETQYF.

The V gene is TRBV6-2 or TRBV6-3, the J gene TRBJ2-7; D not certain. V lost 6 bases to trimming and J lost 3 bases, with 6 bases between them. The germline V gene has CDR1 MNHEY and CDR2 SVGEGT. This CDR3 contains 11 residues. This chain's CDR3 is CASSRYYEQYF. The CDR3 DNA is TGTGCCAGCAGCCGCTACTACGAGCAGTACTTC.